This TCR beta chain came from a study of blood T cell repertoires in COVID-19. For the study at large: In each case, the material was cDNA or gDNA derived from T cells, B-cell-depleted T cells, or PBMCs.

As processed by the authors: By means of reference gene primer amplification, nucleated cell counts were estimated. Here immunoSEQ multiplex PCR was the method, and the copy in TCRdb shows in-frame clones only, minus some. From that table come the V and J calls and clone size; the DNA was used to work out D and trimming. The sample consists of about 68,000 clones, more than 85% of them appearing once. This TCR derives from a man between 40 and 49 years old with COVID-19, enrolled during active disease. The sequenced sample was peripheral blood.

The CDR3 region is CASSRQSNTEAFF. The CDR3 nucleotides are TGTGCCAGCAGTCGACAATCGAACACTGAAGCTTTCTTT. V gene TRBV3-1 (or the pseudogene TRBV3-2) combines with J gene TRBJ1-1; no reliable D call. CDR1 and CDR2 (germline): LGHDT, YNNKEL (reference sequence). This CDR3 is built from 13 residues. V was pared by 6 bases and J by 1 base, with 9 bases between.